This T cell receptor (beta chain) was sequenced during a study of response to subunit inactivated influenza vaccine. This CDR3 has 12 amino acids. The germline gives CDR1 SNHLY, CDR2 FYNNEI. Trimming removed 7 bases from V and 6 bases from J, with 12 bases in between. Study-level results: Authors suggested each seasonal influenza vaccination recruits few new T cells.

This clonotype occurred a few times. Its specificity is unknown. TCRdb recomputed calls from the RT-PCR reads with MiXCR, one row per CDR3 protein. The data show around 570,000 distinct CDR3 sequences, approximately 7.7% seen once. The chain combines TRBV2 with TRBJ1-2, with D perhaps matching TRBD1 (5 bases). Specimen: PBMCs from blood, collected roughly 24 months after vaccination. This sequence was found in a man between 50 and 75 years old who received an inactivated influenza vaccine. CDR3 loop: CASTGQGDGYTF. CDR3 coding DNA: TGTGCCAGCACCGGGCAGGGTGATGGCTACACCTTC.